This T cell receptor (beta chain) was captured in a study of response to subunit inactivated influenza vaccine (dated by TCRdb to the late 2010s). Broadly, across the study: To follow how T cells responded to a trivalent subunit inactivated influenza vaccine, the researchers relied on deep quantitative profiling of the T cell receptor repertoire. The paper's findings and limits, for the study overall: The authors proposed that each seasonal influenza vaccination may bring in only a limited number of new T cells.

This clonotype came up a few times. The specificity of this receptor is unknown. There are no base qualities to consult, and no much larger clone falls within one base. Library generation was performed with RT-PCR. The run used an Illumina HiSeq 2500. Clones were called with MiXCR by TCRdb after fastp trimmed the public reads at Q25, and only in-frame beta chains were retained. CDR3 protein sequences are deduplicated, and each keeps its most common genes and DNA. The table for this sample lists about 190,000 distinct CDR3 sequences; about an eighth of them were counted only once. About 26% of the sample comes from the top ten. Based on the germline V gene, the CDR1 and CDR2 sequences are SGHAT and FQNNGV. The CDR3 has 15 amino acids, counting the end cysteine and phenylalanine. The read is trimmed to its CDR3 DNA, 45 bases read in frame from base 1. Trimming accounts for 0 bases at V and 7 bases at J, while the number of junction bases matched to no gene is 4.

The sequences come from CD8+ T cells sorted from PBMCs, collected 4 to 6 days after vaccination. The rearrangement combines TRBV11-2 with TRBJ2-1, and 9 junction bases match TRBD2. The receptor's source is a man aged 45-60 years who received an inactivated influenza vaccine. Donor details come from another sample of the same person, matched by shared clones. The DNA reads as follows: TGTGCCAGCAGCTTAGAGGGCGGGAGGGCTAATGAGCAGTTCTTC. This yields the protein CASSLEGGRANEQFF.